This is a list of T cell receptor beta chains from one sample in a study of blood T cell repertoires in COVID-19. Profiling relied on immunoSEQ multiplex PCR, and the TCRdb table lists in-frame clones only, not all of them. This sample yields some 150,000 clones, of which 75% to 90% are seen a single time; 15% belongs to the top ten. Material for sequencing was peripheral blood. Receptor source: a woman between 40 and 55 years old with acute or convalescent COVID-19. Both conserved end residues are part of each CDR3.

V gene,CDR3 protein
TRBV11-2,CASSLRGNMYEQYF
TRBV30,CAWSGGIGLAHNEQFF
TRBV7-8,CASSHRRENQPQHF
TRBV18,CASSPGQIGEKLFF
TRBV4-1,CASSRGLEGTDTQYF
TRBV9,CASSPASGRAEEQFF
TRBV5-4,CASSANAEGASGNSPLHF
TRBV3-1/TRBV3-2,CASSPGRGFGNTIYF
TRBV6-5,CASSSSSGTALHTQYF
TRBV2,CASSEFASGGRNEQFF
TRBV10-3,CAISALGPSYNEQFF
TRBV3-1/TRBV3-2,CASSLQDYEQYF
TRBV11-3,CASSAYRGRIRNTIYF
TRBV10-2,CASSRTSGGATGELFF
TRBV6-5,CASSPGIAKNIQYF
TRBV2,CASLSGIENEKLFF
TRBV19,CASKFGQISSGANVLTF
TRBV7-8,CASSGRQGAGGGEKLFF
TRBV18,CASSPGQDTEAFF
TRBV5-1,CASSGGTSGYEQYF
TRBV29-1,CSVENMASGRAFETQYF
TRBV2,CASSDNRGPEAFF
TRBV19,CASSPYRGSNQPQHF
TRBV19,CASRRPSLASTEAFF
TRBV6-5,CASSYGGFLSYNEQFF
TRBV10-3,CAISDIEETQYF
TRBV30,CAWSSDSGTNEKLFF
TRBV10-3,CAISEGDRGGYEQYF
TRBV9,CASSAAGNSGNTIYF
TRBV9,CASSVTTGLAGFSYEQYF
TRBV4-1,CASSYRTSGRVFHSYNEQFF
TRBV6-4,CASSDPGYGYTF
TRBV18,CASSPSGQATDTQYF
TRBV7-9,CASSPRGWDRGPHEQYF
TRBV24-1,CATSDATGTGGHGYTF
TRBV20-1,CSASWDRGETNEKLFF
TRBV5-1,CASSPRTGGSDTQYF
TRBV24-1,CATSDLPGQRGQSDTQYF
TRBV12-3/TRBV12-4,CASRGGGKNIQYF
TRBV19,CASSTPRQGRAGELFF
TRBV19,CASSSTGSTDTQYF
TRBV24-1,CATSDPTGYYGYTF
TRBV11-2,CASTPDGVPYNEQFF
TRBV6-5,CASSYSGGGRETQYF
TRBV7-9,CASSLGRTGVSPTYNEQFF
TRBV9,CASSVEGTGAYEQYF
TRBV6-4,CASSGGTGSDGYTF
TRBV9,CASSVMDRAGYTF
TRBV20-1,CSATKAYGYTF
TRBV6-2/TRBV6-3,CASSLPSRDNNYGYTF
TRBV4-1,CASSQLAGVADTQYF
TRBV24-1,CATSDLGLQGMSYEQYF
TRBV28,CASSPTDRDDYGYTF
TRBV5-1,CASSYKLTGTLAKNIQYF
TRBV25-1,CASSYQGNTGELFF